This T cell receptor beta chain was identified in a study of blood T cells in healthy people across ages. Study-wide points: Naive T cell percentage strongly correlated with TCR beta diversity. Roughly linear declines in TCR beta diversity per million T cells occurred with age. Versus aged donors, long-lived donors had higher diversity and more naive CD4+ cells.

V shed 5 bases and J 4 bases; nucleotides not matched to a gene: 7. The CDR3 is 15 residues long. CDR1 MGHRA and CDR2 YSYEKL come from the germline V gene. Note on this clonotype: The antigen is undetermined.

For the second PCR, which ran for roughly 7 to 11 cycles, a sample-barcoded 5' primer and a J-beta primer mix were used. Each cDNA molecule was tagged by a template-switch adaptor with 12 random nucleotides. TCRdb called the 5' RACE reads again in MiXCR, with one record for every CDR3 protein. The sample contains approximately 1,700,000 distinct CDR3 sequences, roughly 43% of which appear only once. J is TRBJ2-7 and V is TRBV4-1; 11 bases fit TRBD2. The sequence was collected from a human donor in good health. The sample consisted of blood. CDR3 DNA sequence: TGCGCCAGCAGCTTTACCACTAGCGGGGGTTACGAGCAGTACTTC. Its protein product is CASSFTTSGGYEQYF.